The clone carrying this TCR beta chain is large. Its antigen is unidentified. The data derive from a study of neoadjuvant anti-PD-1 for oral cavity cancer. As for the study in general: Patients without progression got a fourth dose around day 43.

Blood libraries mostly used around 510 ng genomic DNA, six replicates each. Sequenced by immunoSEQ multiplex PCR; TCRdb stores in-frame clones only, minus some. The sample has approximately 13,000 clones, around 66% seen once; the top ten hold about 2.5%. The germline V and J ends were trimmed by 1 base and 0 bases, with 7 bases remaining between them. Germline V gene data show CDR1 as MRHNA and CDR2 as SNTAGT. The CDR3 consists of 16 residues. Study-level results: TCR analyses covered only a few patients per response group.

The chain couples TRBV6-4 to TRBJ2-6; unclear D gene. The TCR sequence derives from a person aged 40 to 85 with oral cavity squamous cell carcinoma. The material sequenced was PBMCs, taken before nivolumab (anti-PD-1) treatment. The CDR3 nucleotides read TGTGCCAGCAGTGACTTAGGCTCCTCTGGGGCCAACGTCCTGACTTTC. Translation gives CASSDLGSSGANVLTF.